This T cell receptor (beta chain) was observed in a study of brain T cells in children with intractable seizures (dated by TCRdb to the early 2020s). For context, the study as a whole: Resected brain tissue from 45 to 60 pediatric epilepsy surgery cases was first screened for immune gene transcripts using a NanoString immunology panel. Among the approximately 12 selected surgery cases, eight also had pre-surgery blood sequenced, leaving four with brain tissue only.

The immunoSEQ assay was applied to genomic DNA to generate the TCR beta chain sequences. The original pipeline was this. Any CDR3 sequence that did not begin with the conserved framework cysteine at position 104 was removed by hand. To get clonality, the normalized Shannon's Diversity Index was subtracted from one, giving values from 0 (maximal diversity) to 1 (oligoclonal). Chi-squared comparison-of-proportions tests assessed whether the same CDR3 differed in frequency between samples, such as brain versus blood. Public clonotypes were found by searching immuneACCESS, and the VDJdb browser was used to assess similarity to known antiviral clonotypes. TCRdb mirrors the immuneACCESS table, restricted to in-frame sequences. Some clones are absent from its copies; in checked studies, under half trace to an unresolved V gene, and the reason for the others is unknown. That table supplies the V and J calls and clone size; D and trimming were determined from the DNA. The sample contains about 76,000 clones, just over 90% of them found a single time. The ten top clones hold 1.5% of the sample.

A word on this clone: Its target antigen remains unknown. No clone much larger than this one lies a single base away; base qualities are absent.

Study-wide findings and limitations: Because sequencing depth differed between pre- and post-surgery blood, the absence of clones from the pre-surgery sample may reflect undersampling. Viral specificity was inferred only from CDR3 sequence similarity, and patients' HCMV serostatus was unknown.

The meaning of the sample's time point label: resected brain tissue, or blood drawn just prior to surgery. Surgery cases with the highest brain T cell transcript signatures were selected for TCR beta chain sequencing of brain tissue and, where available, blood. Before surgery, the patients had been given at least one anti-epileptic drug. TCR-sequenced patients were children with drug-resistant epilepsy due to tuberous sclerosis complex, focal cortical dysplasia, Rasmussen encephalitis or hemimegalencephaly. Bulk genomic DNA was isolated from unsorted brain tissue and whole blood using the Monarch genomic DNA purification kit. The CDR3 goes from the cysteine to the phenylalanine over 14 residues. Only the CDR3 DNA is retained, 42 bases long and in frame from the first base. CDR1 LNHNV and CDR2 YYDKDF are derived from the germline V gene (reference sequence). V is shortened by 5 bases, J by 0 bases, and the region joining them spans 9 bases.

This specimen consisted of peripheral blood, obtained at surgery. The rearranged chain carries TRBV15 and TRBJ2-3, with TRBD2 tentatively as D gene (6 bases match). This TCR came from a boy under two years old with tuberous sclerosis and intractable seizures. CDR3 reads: CATSGGTSTDTQYF. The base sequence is TGTGCCACCAGCGGCGGGACTAGCACAGATACGCAGTATTTT.